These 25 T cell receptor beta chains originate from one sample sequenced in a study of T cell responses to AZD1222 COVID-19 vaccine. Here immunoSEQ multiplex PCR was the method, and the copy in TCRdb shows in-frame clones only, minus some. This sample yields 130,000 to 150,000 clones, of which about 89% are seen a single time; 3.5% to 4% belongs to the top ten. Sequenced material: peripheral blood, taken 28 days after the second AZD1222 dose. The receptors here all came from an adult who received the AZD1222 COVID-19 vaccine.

The CDR3 region is CASSPRTGTYNEQFF. For the CDR3, the DNA is TGTGCCAGCAGCCCACGGACAGGGACCTACAATGAGCAGTTCTTC. The chain uses TRBV11-2 and TRBJ2-1, with TRBD1 matching over 8 bases. V trimming: 5 bases; J trimming: 2 bases; junction bases outside the gene matches: 5. Germline V lookup: CDR1 SGHAT, CDR2 FQNNGV. CDR3 length: 15 amino acids.

The CDR3 protein is CASSYGGTGYNEQFF. The CDR3 region has the DNA TGTGCCAGCAGTTACGGGGGGACAGGGTACAATGAGCAGTTCTTC. This sequence joins TRBV6-5 and TRBJ2-1; 9 bases agree with TRBD1. Looked up from germline, CDR1 is MNHEY and CDR2 is SVGAGI. This CDR3 region has 15 residues. V gave up 2 bases and J gave up 4 bases; unmatched junction bases: 3.

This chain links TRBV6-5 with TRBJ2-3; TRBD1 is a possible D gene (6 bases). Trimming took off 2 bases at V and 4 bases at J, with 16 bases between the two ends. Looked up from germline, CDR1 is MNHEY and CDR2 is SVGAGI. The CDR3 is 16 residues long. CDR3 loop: CASSYNPGVTPDTQYF. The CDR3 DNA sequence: TGTGCCAGCAGTTACAACCCAGGGGTCACCCCAGATACGCAGTATTTT.

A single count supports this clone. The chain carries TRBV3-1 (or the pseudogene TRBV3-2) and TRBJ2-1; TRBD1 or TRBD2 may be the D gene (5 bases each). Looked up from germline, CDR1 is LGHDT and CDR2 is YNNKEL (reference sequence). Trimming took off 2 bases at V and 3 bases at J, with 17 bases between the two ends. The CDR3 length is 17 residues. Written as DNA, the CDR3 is TGTGCCAGCAGCCAAATACGCCCGGGACGCCACTACAATGAGCAGTTCTTC. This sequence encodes CASSQIRPGRHYNEQFF.

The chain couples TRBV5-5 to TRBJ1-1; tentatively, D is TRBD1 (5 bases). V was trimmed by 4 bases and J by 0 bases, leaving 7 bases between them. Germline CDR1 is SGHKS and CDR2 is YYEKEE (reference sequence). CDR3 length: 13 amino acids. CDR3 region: CASSGTMNTEAFF. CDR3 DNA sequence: TGTGCCAGCAGCGGGACCATGAACACTGAAGCTTTCTTT. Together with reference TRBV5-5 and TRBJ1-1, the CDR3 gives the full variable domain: DAGVTQSPTHLIKTRGQQVTLRCSPISGHKSVSWYQQVLGQGPQFIFQYYEKEERGRGNFPDRFSARQFPNYSSELNVNALLLGDSALYLCASSGTMNTEAFFGQGTRLTVV.

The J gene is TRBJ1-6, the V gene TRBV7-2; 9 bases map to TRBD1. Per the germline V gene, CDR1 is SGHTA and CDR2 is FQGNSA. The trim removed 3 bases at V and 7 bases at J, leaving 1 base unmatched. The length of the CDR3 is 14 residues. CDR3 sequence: CASSFTGGNSPLHF. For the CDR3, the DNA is TGTGCCAGCAGCTTTACAGGGGGCAATTCACCCCTCCACTTT.

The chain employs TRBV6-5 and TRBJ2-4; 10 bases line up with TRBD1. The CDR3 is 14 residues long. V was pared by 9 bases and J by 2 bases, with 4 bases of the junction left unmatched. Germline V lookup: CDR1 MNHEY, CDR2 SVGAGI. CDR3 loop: CASRDRGSKNIQYF. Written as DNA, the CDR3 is TGTGCCAGTCGGGACAGGGGATCCAAAAACATTCAGTACTTC.

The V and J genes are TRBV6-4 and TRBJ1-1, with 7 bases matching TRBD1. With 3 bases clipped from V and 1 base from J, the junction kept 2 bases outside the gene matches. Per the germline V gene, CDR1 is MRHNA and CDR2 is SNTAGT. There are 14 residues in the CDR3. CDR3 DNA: TGTGCCAGCAGTGAACAGGGGTGGAACACTGAAGCTTTCTTT. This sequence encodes CASSEQGWNTEAFF.

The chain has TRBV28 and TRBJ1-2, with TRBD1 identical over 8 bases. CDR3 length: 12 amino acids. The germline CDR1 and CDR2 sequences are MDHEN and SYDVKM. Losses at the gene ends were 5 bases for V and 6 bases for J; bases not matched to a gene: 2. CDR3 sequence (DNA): TGTGCCAGCAGTCGGACAGGGCATGGCTACACCTTC. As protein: CASSRTGHGYTF.

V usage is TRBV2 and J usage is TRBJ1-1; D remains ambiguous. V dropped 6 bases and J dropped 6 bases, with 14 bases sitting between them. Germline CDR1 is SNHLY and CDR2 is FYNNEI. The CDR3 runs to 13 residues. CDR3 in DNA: TGTGCCAGCAGAACCGGTCTGGGCCCTGAAGCTTTCTTT. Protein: CASRTGLGPEAFF.

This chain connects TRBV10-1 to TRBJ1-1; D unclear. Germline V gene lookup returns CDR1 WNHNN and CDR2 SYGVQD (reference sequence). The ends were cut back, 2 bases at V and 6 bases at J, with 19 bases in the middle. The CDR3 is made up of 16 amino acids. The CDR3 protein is CASSEPTIQSVPEAFF. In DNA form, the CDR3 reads TGCGCCAGCAGTGAGCCCACGATTCAGTCAGTGCCTGAAGCTTTCTTT.

DNA of the CDR3: TGTGCCGAGAAATCGGGCCGCTCCTACAATGAGCAGTTCTTC. Protein product: CAEKSGRSYNEQFF. The V call is TRBV30, the J call TRBJ2-1; D remains ambiguous. The germline V gene has CDR1 GTSNPN and CDR2 SVGIG (reference sequence). V lost 8 bases, J lost 0 bases, and 14 bases lay in between. The CDR3 totals 14 residues.

Here the CDR3 reads CAWTRTGSYTF. CDR3 nucleotides: TGTGCCTGGACCCGAACTGGAAGCTACACCTTC. The chain is built from TRBV30 and TRBJ1-2; unclear D gene. Germline values: CDR1 GTSNPN, CDR2 SVGIG (reference sequence). V lost 4 bases to trimming and J lost 9 bases, with 12 bases between them. The CDR3 loop spans 11 amino acids.

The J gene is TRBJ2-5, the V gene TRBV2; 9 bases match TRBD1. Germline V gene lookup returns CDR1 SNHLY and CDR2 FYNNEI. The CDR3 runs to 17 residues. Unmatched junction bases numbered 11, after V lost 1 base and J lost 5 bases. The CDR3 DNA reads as TGTGCCAGCAGTGAAGGGCCAGTGACAGGGGGGTTGGAGACCCAGTACTTC. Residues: CASSEGPVTGGLETQYF.

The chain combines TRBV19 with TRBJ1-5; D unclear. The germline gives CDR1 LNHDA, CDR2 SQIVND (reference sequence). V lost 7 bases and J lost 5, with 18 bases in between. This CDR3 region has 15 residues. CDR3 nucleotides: TGTGCCAGTAAGGATAAAGGAGTGGGTTATCAGCCCCAGCATTTT. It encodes CASKDKGVGYQPQHF.

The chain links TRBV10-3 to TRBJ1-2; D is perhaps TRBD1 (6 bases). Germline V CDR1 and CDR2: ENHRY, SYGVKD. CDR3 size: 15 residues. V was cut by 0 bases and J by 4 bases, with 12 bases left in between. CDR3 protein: CAISESPPGVYGYTF. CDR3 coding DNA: TGTGCCATCAGTGAGTCTCCGCCAGGGGTCTATGGCTACACCTTC.

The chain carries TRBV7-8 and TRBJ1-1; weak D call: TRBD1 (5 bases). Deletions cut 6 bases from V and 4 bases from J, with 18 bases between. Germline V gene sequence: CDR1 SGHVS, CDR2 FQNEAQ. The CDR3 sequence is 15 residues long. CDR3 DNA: TGTGCCAGCAGGTACTCCGATCAGGGCGGCACTGAAGCTTTCTTT. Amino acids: CASRYSDQGGTEAFF.

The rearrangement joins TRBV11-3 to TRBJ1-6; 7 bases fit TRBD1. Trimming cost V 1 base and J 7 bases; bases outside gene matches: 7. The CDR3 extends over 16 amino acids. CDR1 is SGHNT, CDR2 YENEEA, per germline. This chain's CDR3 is CASSLGTGGINSPLHF. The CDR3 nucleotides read TGTGCCAGCAGCTTAGGGACAGGCGGGATAAATTCACCCCTCCACTTT. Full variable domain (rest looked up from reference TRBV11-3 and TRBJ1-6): EAGVVQSPRYKIIEKKQPVAFWCNPISGHNTLYWYLQNLGQGPELLIRYENEEAVDDSQLPKDRFSAERLKGVDSTLKIQPAELGDSAVYLCASSLGTGGINSPLHFGNGTRLTVT.

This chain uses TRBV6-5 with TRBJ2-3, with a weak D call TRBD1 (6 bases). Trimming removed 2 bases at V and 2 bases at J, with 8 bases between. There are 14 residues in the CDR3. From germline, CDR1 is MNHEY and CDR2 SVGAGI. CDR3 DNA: TGTGCCAGCAGTTACCAGGGACACACAGATACGCAGTATTTT. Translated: CASSYQGHTDTQYF.

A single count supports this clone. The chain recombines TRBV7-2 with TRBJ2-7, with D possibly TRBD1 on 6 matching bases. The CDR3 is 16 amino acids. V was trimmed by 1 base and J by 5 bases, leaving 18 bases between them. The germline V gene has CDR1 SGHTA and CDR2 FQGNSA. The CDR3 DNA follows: TGTGCCAGCAGCTTAGGGCCCGCAGGGGAAGGGCACGAGCAGTACTTC. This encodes CASSLGPAGEGHEQYF.

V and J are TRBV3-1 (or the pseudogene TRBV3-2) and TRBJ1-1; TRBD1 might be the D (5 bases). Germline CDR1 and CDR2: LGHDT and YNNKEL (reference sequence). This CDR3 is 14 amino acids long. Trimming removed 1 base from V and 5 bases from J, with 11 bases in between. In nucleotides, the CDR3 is TGTGCCAGCAGCCAAGGGGTGGGGGAAACTGAAGCTTTCTTT. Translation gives CASSQGVGETEAFF.

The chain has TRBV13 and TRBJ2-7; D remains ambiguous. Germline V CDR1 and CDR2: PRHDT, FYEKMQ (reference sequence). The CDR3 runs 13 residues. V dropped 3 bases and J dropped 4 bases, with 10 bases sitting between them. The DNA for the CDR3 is TGTGCCAGCAGCTTCGGTAATAGATACGAGCAGTACTTC. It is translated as CASSFGNRYEQYF.

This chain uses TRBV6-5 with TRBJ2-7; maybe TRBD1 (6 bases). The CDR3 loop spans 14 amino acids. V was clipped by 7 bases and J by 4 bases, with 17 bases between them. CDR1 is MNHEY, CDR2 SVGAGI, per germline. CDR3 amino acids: CASKIRGWGYEQYF. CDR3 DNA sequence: TGTGCCAGCAAGATCAGGGGATGGGGTTACGAGCAGTACTTC.

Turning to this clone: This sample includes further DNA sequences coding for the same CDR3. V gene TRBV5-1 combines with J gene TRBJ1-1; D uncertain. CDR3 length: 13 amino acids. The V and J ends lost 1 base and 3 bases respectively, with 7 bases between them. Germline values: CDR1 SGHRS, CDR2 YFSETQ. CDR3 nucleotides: TGCGCCAGCAGCTTGCGGGTGGACACTGAAGCTTTCTTT. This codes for CASSLRVDTEAFF.

DNA for the CDR3: TGCGCCAGCAGCTTAGACGGACAGACTCAAAGTCAGCCCCAGCATTTT. Protein: CASSLDGQTQSQPQHF. This chain connects TRBV5-1 to TRBJ1-5; possibly TRBD1 for D (6 bases). Between the trimmed V and J ends, which lost 2 bases and 6 bases, there was a span of 18 bases. CDR1 and CDR2 (germline): SGHRS, YFSETQ. This CDR3 contains 16 residues.